This TCR beta chain was retrieved from a study of technical replicates of blood from a few donors. TCRdb's table, derived via immunoSEQ multiplex PCR, lists solely in-frame clones and lacks some. The data show 60,000 to 90,000 clones, approximately 97% seen once. Sequenced material: T cells isolated from PBMCs. The TCR sequence derives from a human donor in good health.

DNA for the CDR3: TGCGCCAGCAGTCCAGGGAGGAGCACTGAAGCTTTCTTT. This codes for CASSPGRSTEAFF. The chain employs TRBV5-1 and TRBJ1-1; tentatively, D is TRBD1 (5 bases). There are 13 residues in the CDR3. V lost 5 bases and J 4 bases, leaving 12 bases between the germline ends. CDR1 is SGHRS, CDR2 YFSETQ, per germline.